This T cell receptor beta chain was found in a study of T cells in Graves' hyperthyroidism and ophthalmopathy. Findings of the study overall: Ophthalmopathy was separated from stable hyperthyroidism by a 13 V-J model.

This clonotype occurred many times. The antigen is not known. TCR beta CDR3 regions were amplified from RNA. Researchers ran a first-round RT-PCR on the TCR CDR3 using the HTBI primer set. TCRdb redid the calling of the multiplex PCR reads with MiXCR, one entry per CDR3 protein. The sample includes roughly 300,000 distinct CDR3 sequences, around 20% of them seen just once. The ends lost 4 bases at V and 2 bases at J; junction bases unmatched: 4. The CDR3 totals 17 residues. Looked up from germline, CDR1 is MNHEY and CDR2 is SMNVEV (reference sequence). This clonotype originated in a woman in her 50s with Graves' hyperthyroidism. The chain couples TRBV27 to TRBJ2-1; TRBD2 aligns across 14 bases. Sequenced material: blood. CDR3 region: CASSWGLAGVAYNEQFF. Written as DNA, the CDR3 is TGTGCCAGCAGTTGGGGACTAGCGGGAGTAGCCTACAATGAGCAGTTCTTC.